The table lists the clone carrying this T cell receptor (beta chain) with many counts. Its antigen remains unknown. The data were obtained in a study of T cell responses to AZD1222 COVID-19 vaccine. The study, taken as a whole, reports: Vaccine-associated CD4 TCRs ranged over spike, dominating at 160-218 and 743-854. The donor cohort was predominantly white British with a female majority, and clonal diversity may have been underestimated. Just a handful of AZD1222 recipients tested seropositive at baseline.

Here immunoSEQ multiplex PCR was the method, and the copy in TCRdb shows in-frame clones only, minus some. The table records 150,000 or so clones, about 89% of them present only once. V dropped 5 bases and J dropped 1 base, with 12 bases sitting between them. Germline CDR1 is LNHDA and CDR2 is SQIVND (reference sequence). The CDR3 has 15 residues. The chain links TRBV19 to TRBJ1-5, with D perhaps TRBD1 (5 bases). This sample comprised peripheral blood, obtained 28 days after the second AZD1222 dose. The TCR was taken from an adult who received the AZD1222 COVID-19 vaccine. The CDR3 protein is CASSSGILSNQPQHF. For the CDR3, the DNA is TGTGCCAGTAGTTCAGGGATCCTAAGCAATCAGCCCCAGCATTTT.